The clone carrying this T cell receptor (beta chain) was seen many times. The data belong to a study of blood T cell repertoires in COVID-19. Study overall: Material from acute and convalescent COVID-19 was sourced from the United States, Italy and Spain. From T cells, B-cell-depleted T cells, or PBMCs came the material, which was cDNA or gDNA.

There are 15 residues in the CDR3. V was cut by 6 bases and J by 4 bases, with 18 bases left in between. The germline CDR1 and CDR2 sequences are ENHRY and SYGVKD. As originally analysed: Reference gene primer amplification gave estimated nucleated cell counts. Method: immunoSEQ multiplex PCR; TCRdb's copy keeps in-frame clones and lacks some. D and trimming come from the DNA, and the V and J calls and clone size come from that table. The repertoire holds fewer than 95,000 clones, with under 85% as singletons. The source is a human donor in a cohort sampled during active COVID-19. This rearrangement joins TRBV10-3 to TRBJ1-2; D is perhaps TRBD1 (5 bases). Input material: peripheral blood. The CDR3 loop reads CAISNPQGTVYGYTF. In nucleotides, the CDR3 is TGTGCCATCAGCAACCCACAAGGGACTGTCTATGGCTACACCTTC.